This TCR beta chain was sequenced in a study of T cell responses to AZD1222 COVID-19 vaccine. Study-wide context: Combined were second doses at about 4 or about 12 weeks. Points from the study as a whole: White British donors predominated, females outnumbered males, and clonal diversity was possibly underestimated. Spike-specific TCRs gained breadth and depth after people received two AZD1222 doses.

TCRdb's copy holds only in-frame clones and misses some; the assay was immunoSEQ multiplex PCR. The table records about 63,000 clones, about 85% of them present only once. This CDR3 region has 14 residues. Germline loops: CDR1 SGHTA, CDR2 FQGTGA. With 2 bases removed from V and 6 bases from J, the gap between germline ends came to 10 bases. Turning to this clone: The antigen remains undetermined.

Sequencing used peripheral blood, obtained on day 0 of AZD1222 vaccination. The clonotype originates from an adult in good health. The chain combines TRBV7-3 with TRBJ2-2, with D perhaps given as TRBD1 or TRBD2 (5 bases each). CDR3 residues: CASSLFWGPGELFF. DNA of the CDR3: TGTGCCAGCAGCTTATTTTGGGGACCCGGGGAGCTGTTTTTT.